This T cell receptor beta chain was sequenced during a study of T cells in localized non-small cell lung cancer. Points from the study as a whole: Peak T cell clonality was found in uninvolved adjacent lung, exceeding tumor. Appearance in adjacent lung was seen for a median 57 of the top 100 tumor clones. Heterogeneity remains possible because sequencing was limited to only one tumor region.

Germline V CDR1 and CDR2: KGHSH, LQKENI. Trimming pared 4 bases from V and 2 bases from J, leaving 10 bases between. The length of the CDR3 is 14 residues. The assay was immunoSEQ multiplex PCR, and TCRdb's table has in-frame clones only and misses some. In the table there are about 52,000 clones, about 87% of which are singletons. Concerning this clone: Its antigen is unknown.

Sequences were derived from PBMCs, sampled before any cancer treatment. The chain carries TRBV18 and TRBJ2-3, with D perhaps matching TRBD2 (5 bases). The TCR was taken from a female donor with stage II lung adenocarcinoma. The CDR3 region is CASSRSGDTDTQYF. The CDR3 coding sequence is TGTGCCAGCTCACGTTCCGGGGACACAGATACGCAGTATTTT.